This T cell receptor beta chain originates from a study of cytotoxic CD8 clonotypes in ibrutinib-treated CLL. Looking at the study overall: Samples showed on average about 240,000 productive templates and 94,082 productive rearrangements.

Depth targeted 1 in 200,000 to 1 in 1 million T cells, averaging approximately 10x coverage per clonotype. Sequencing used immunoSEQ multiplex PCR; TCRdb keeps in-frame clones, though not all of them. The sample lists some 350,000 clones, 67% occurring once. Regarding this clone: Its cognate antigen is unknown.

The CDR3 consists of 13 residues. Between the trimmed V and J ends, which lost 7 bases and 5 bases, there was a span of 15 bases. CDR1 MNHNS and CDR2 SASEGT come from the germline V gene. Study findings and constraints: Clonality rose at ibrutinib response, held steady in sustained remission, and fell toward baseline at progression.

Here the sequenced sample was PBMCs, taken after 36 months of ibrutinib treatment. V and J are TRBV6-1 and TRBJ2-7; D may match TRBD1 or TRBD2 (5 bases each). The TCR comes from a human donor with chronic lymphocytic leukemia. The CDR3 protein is CASKESGTHEQYF. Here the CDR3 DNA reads TGTGCCAGCAAGGAATCAGGGACCCACGAGCAGTACTTC.